Presented here are 29 T cell receptor beta chains from one specimen sequenced in a study of T cell repertoires in cytomegalovirus infection. One entry per CDR3 protein results from TCRdb running MiXCR on the reads. The sample has roughly 640,000 distinct CDR3 sequences, approximately 24% seen once. The sequencing sample was made of CD8+ T cells from PBMCs. These receptor sequences come from a human donor in good health (CMV status not recorded). Some clones in this sample may be carry-over from other donors' samples.

This chain connects TRBV6-2 or TRBV6-3 to TRBJ2-7; D is perhaps TRBD1 (6 bases). CDR1 MNHEY and CDR2 SVGEGT come from the germline V gene. The V end lost 0 bases, the J end lost 3 bases, and 12 bases lay between the germline ends. The CDR3 is made up of 15 amino acids. Written as DNA, the CDR3 is TGTGCCAGCAGTTACTCGCCAGGGGCGATCTACGAGCAGTACGTC. Translation: CASSYSPGAIYEQYV.

At least ten counts were recorded for this clonotype. The chain employs TRBV7-8 and TRBJ2-7; perhaps TRBD1 as D (6 bases). Trimming cost V 5 bases and J 3 bases, with 11 bases left between them. The CDR3 length is 13 residues. Germline V gene data show CDR1 as SGHVS and CDR2 as FQNEAQ. DNA for the CDR3: TGTGCCAGCAGCGCGGACAGTAGCTACGAGCAGTACGTC. Translated: CASSADSSYEQYV.

Many counts were recorded for this clonotype. The chain couples TRBV6-2 or TRBV6-3 to TRBJ1-6; D uncertain. Germline CDR1 reads MNHEY; CDR2 reads SVGEGT. There are 16 residues in the CDR3. V was shortened by 6 bases and J by 4 bases, with 16 bases between the two germline ends. The CDR3 reads CASRPPDGSYNSPLHF. CDR3 nucleotide sequence: TGTGCCAGCAGGCCTCCTGACGGATCTTATAATTCACCCCTCCACTTT.

Only a few counts were recorded for this clonotype. V usage is TRBV28 and J usage is TRBJ2-7, with 7 bases identical to TRBD1. Germline-derived CDR1 and CDR2 are MDHEN and SYDVKM. Trimming at V came to 4 bases and at J to 2 bases, leaving 5 bases not matched to a gene. CDR3 length equals 14 residues. CDR3 sequence (DNA): TGTGCCAGCAGTTCAGGACAGGAGACCTACGAGCAGTACGTC. This translates into CASSSGQETYEQYV.

This clonotype has more than one count but fewer than ten. The chain joins TRBV5-5 to TRBJ1-2; D is ambiguous. This CDR3 comprises 17 residues. Germline loops: CDR1 SGHKS, CDR2 YYEKEE (reference sequence). V was clipped by 3 bases and J by 2 bases, with 20 bases between them. CDR3 DNA sequence: TGTGCCAGCAGCTCAATGGACTCCCTCTTTGCCAACTATGGCTACACCTTC. It translates to CASSSMDSLFANYGYTF.

Concerning this clonotype: A far larger clone is off by one base, so a read error is likely. The rearrangement uses TRBV7-2 and TRBJ1-1; D call uncertain. Germline assignment: CDR1 SGHTA and CDR2 FQGNSA. The CDR3 extends over 14 amino acids. CDR3 nucleotide sequence: TGTGCCAGCAGCTTAGTCGGAGTGAACACTAAAGCTTTCTTT. This gives the protein CASSLVGVNTKAFF.

The CDR3 DNA reads TGTGCCAGCAGACGTGAGGGGACGTCACAAGAGACCCAGTACTTC. It specifies CASRREGTSQETQYF. J is TRBJ2-5 and V is TRBV12-3 or TRBV12-4; D assignment may be TRBD1 or TRBD2 (5 bases each). Trimming left V 6 bases short and J 2 bases short, with 16 bases between. The CDR3 covers 15 residues.

This clonotype showed up just a few times. V is TRBV14 and J is TRBJ2-2; D ambiguous. CDR3 length equals 16 residues. V lost 1 base, J lost 0 bases, and 9 bases lay in between. The germline V gene has CDR1 SGHDN and CDR2 FVKESK. CDR3 sequence (DNA): TGTGCCAGCAGCCAAGGCAGGAGTTCGAACACCGGGGAGCTGTTTTTT. It is translated as CASSQGRSSNTGELFF.

This clonotype was seen ten or more times. The chain uses TRBV7-8 and TRBJ1-2; tentative D call: TRBD1 (5 bases). From germline, CDR1 is SGHVS and CDR2 FQNEAQ. This CDR3 comprises 14 residues. V was clipped by 4 bases and J by 7 bases, with 16 bases between them. The CDR3 DNA reads as TGTGCCAGCAGCTCGACCAGGGCGCGATTTGGCTACACCTTC. It yields the protein CASSSTRARFGYTF. Filled out from reference TRBV7-8 and TRBJ1-2, the complete variable domain reads GAGVSQSPRYKVAKRGQDVALRCDPISGHVSLFWYQQALGQGPEFLTYFQNEAQLDKSGLPSDRFFAERPEGSVSTLKIQRTQQEDSAVYLCASSSTRARFGYTFGSGTRLTVV.

This clonotype came up a few times. CDR3 amino acids: CASRAGTALTEAFF. CDR3 DNA: TGTGCCAGCAGAGCCGGGACAGCCCTAACTGAAGCTTTCTTT. The V gene is TRBV28, the J gene TRBJ1-1; 7 nucleotides agree with TRBD1. Unmatched junction bases numbered 9, after V lost 6 bases and J lost 5 bases. The CDR3 contains 14 residues. Germline CDR1 reads MDHEN; CDR2 reads SYDVKM. Full variable domain (outside the CDR3, taken from reference TRBV28 and TRBJ1-1): DVKVTQSSRYLVKRTGEKVFLECVQDMDHENMFWYRQDPGLGLRLIYFSYDVKMKEKGDIPEGYSVSREKKERFSLILESASTNQTSMYLCASRAGTALTEAFFGQGTRLTVV.

Note on this clonotype: It may be a read error: a sequence one base away is much more abundant. In DNA, the CDR3 is TGTGCCAGCAGTTCGGACAGTTACGAGCAGTGCGTC. It encodes CASSSDSYEQCV. The chain combines TRBV28 with TRBJ2-7; TRBD1 might be the D (6 bases). The CDR3 extends over 12 amino acids. CDR1 is MDHEN, CDR2 SYDVKM, per germline.

In this sample, this clonotype turned up many times. This rearrangement joins TRBV7-6 to TRBJ1-5; D might be TRBD1 (5 bases). Germline CDR1 SGHVS, CDR2 FNYEAQ. Trimming removed 1 base at V and 3 bases at J, with 10 bases between. CDR3 length equals 15 residues. CDR3 in DNA: TGTGCCAGCAGCTTAGAAGCAGGGAACAATCAGCCCCAGCATTTT. Translation gives CASSLEAGNNQPQHF.

The rearrangement links TRBV2 to TRBJ1-2; 8 bases fit TRBD1. CDR3 length: 13 amino acids. Unmatched junction bases numbered 7, after V lost 9 bases and J lost 4 bases. Germline values: CDR1 SNHLY, CDR2 FYNNEI. The CDR3 spells CARGQGSLYGYTF. The CDR3 DNA sequence: TGTGCCAGAGGACAGGGAAGCCTCTATGGCTACACCTTC.

The J gene is TRBJ2-1, the V gene TRBV19, with D perhaps TRBD2 (5 bases). Germline values: CDR1 LNHDA, CDR2 SQIVND (reference sequence). The CDR3 totals 14 residues. The V end was cut by 4 bases, the J end by 5 bases, with 12 bases between. Here the CDR3 reads CASSNGGGHNEQFF. In nucleotides, the CDR3 is TGTGCCAGTAGTAATGGTGGAGGCCACAATGAGCAGTTCTTC.

The J gene is TRBJ2-3, the V gene TRBV4-1; D is possibly TRBD1 (6 bases). This CDR3 has 16 amino acids. The germline V gene has CDR1 MGHRA and CDR2 YSYEKL. V was pared by 1 base and J by 0 bases, with 11 bases between. This CDR3 reads CASSQAQGRSTDTQYF. The CDR3 DNA reads TGCGCCAGCAGCCAAGCTCAGGGGCGAAGCACAGATACGCAGTATTTT.

This clonotype occurred many times. This rearrangement joins TRBV19 to TRBJ2-7; D not resolved. The germline V gene has CDR1 LNHDA and CDR2 SQIVND (reference sequence). The V end lost 4 bases, the J end lost 2 bases, and 15 bases lay between the germline ends. The CDR3 runs 15 residues. In DNA form, the CDR3 reads TGTGCCAGTAGTACCCGAGTCGATGCCCCCTACGAGCAGTACTTC. It encodes CASSTRVDAPYEQYF.

The chain links TRBV6-5 to TRBJ2-2, with TRBD2 as a possible D gene (7 bases). The germline V gene encodes CDR1 MNHEY and CDR2 SVGAGI. V was cut by 4 bases and J by 8 bases, with 17 bases left in between. This CDR3 comprises 15 residues. The CDR3 sequence: CASSSREAGTGELFF. Written as DNA, the CDR3 is TGTGCCAGCAGTTCCCGAGAAGCGGGGACAGGGGAGCTGTTTTTT.

This clonotype was observed a handful of times. The chain uses TRBV19 and TRBJ2-5; no firm D call. Germline-derived CDR1 and CDR2 are LNHDA and SQIVND (reference sequence). V was clipped by 3 bases and J by 5 bases, with 16 bases between them. CDR3 length equals 15 residues. The CDR3 loop reads CASSMMGLPSETQYF. CDR3 DNA: TGTGCCAGTAGTATGATGGGATTGCCCTCTGAGACCCAGTACTTC.

In this sample, this clonotype turned up many times. The V call is TRBV7-9, the J call TRBJ2-1; TRBD2 is a possible D gene (7 bases). The V gene lost 7 bases and the J gene lost 4 bases, with 17 bases spanning the gap. CDR1 and CDR2 from the germline V gene are SEHNR and FQNEAQ (reference sequence). The CDR3 is made up of 15 amino acids. The CDR3 DNA reads as TGTGCCAGCAACCAATACCGGGGGGCGTACAATGAGCAGTTCTTC. Encoded protein: CASNQYRGAYNEQFF.

This clonotype was counted ten times or more. This chain joins TRBV7-9 and TRBJ1-6; TRBD1 matches at 7 bases. CDR1 SEHNR and CDR2 FQNEAQ come from the germline V gene (reference sequence). V lost 7 bases, J lost 10 bases, and 13 bases stayed unmatched. This CDR3 contains 15 residues. The CDR3 loop is CASTIGTARTSPLHF. CDR3 nucleotide sequence: TGTGCCAGCACCATCGGGACAGCCAGGACCTCACCCCTCCACTTT.

This clonotype was detected many times. V and J are TRBV7-8 and TRBJ2-3, with 8 positions matching TRBD2. The germline gives CDR1 SGHVS, CDR2 FQNEAQ. The CDR3 runs 13 residues. The junction had 6 bases not matched to a gene; V was cut back by 7 bases and J by 6 bases. The CDR3 loop is CASTLGGEDTQYF. The CDR3, as DNA: TGTGCCAGCACCCTCGGGGGGGAGGATACGCAGTATTTT.

The chain uses TRBV29-1 and TRBJ2-5, with 7 bases aligning to TRBD1. With V trimmed by 6 bases and J by 6 bases, 19 bases remained unmatched. CDR1 and CDR2 (germline): SQVTM, ANQGSEA. The CDR3 has 16 residues. CDR3 in DNA: TGCAGCGTCAAAACTCAACAGGGGCCTACTTCCAAGACCCAGTACTTC. Its translation is CSVKTQQGPTSKTQYF.

This clonotype came up many times. The chain links TRBV7-9 to TRBJ1-3, with D possibly being TRBD1 (5 bases). The CDR3 is 15 amino acids. Trimming took 7 bases from V and 3 from J, leaving 16 bases between them. Germline V CDR1 and CDR2: SEHNR, FQNEAQ (reference sequence). CDR3 protein: CASTSGTALGNTIYF. In DNA form, the CDR3 reads TGTGCCAGCACCTCCGGGACGGCTCTTGGAAACACCATATATTTT.

The genes are TRBV7-9 and TRBJ1-2; TRBD1 agrees at 9 bases. In germline, CDR1 is SEHNR, CDR2 FQNEAQ (reference sequence). This CDR3 region has 13 residues. V lost 5 bases and J lost 8; bases outside the gene matches: 6. The CDR3 region has the DNA TGTGCCAGCAGCCTCCGGGACAGGGACGGCTACACCTTC. Protein sequence: CASSLRDRDGYTF.

This clonotype was observed a few times. This rearrangement joins TRBV4-1 to TRBJ2-7, with 7 bases matching TRBD1. This CDR3 spans 16 amino acids. After removal of 0 bases from V and 3 bases from J, the junction contained 8 bases not matched to a gene. The V gene's germline CDR1 is MGHRA and CDR2 YSYEKL. CDR3 in amino acids: CASSQEGTDPIYEQYV. DNA of the CDR3: TGCGCCAGCAGCCAAGAAGGGACAGATCCCATCTACGAGCAGTACGTC.

V and J are TRBV13 and TRBJ1-2; no clear D. Trimming took 3 bases from V and 5 from J, leaving 16 bases between them. This CDR3 has 15 residues. CDR1 PRHDT and CDR2 FYEKMQ come from the germline V gene (reference sequence). This chain's CDR3 is CASSFSSGDGYGYTF. The CDR3 DNA follows: TGTGCCAGCAGCTTTTCTTCGGGAGATGGTTATGGCTACACCTTC.

The table lists this clonotype with a few counts. The V gene is TRBV7-9, the J gene TRBJ2-5; TRBD2 agrees at 10 bases. The V segment lost 6 bases and the J segment 3 bases; nucleotides outside the gene matches: 7. The CDR3 length is 15 residues. Germline lookup yields CDR1 SEHNR and CDR2 FQNEAQ (reference sequence). Written as DNA, the CDR3 is TGTGCCAGCAGGAAACTAGCGGGGATAGAAGAGACCCAGTACTTC. It yields the protein CASRKLAGIEETQYF.

The rearrangement uses TRBV6-6 and TRBJ2-7; D may match TRBD1 or TRBD2 (5 bases each). CDR1 MNHNY and CDR2 SVGAGI come from the germline V gene (reference sequence). The CDR3 runs to 13 residues. V was clipped by 5 bases and J by 3 bases, with 11 bases between them. The CDR3 bases are TGTGCCAGCAGTCGGGACGGGCACTACGAGCAGTACTTC. Encoded protein: CASSRDGHYEQYF.

Here the CDR3 DNA reads TGTGCCAGCAGTTACGTAGGGACTACAGATACGCAGTATTTT. Amino acids: CASSYVGTTDTQYF. The chain combines TRBV6-2 or TRBV6-3 with TRBJ2-3; D possibly corresponds to TRBD2 (6 bases). There are 14 residues in the CDR3. Germline CDR1 reads MNHEY; CDR2 reads SVGEGT. V was cut by 2 bases and J by 3 bases, with 9 bases left in between.